What follows are 27 T cell receptor beta chains derived from one specimen sequenced in a study of beta chain features in type 1 diabetes (dated by TCRdb to the late 2010s). What the research found in general, with its limitations: A moderate but significant shortening of TCRB CDR3 length was observed in type 1 diabetes patients in all four CD4+ subsets.

The method behind the library was the immunoSEQ multiplex PCR assay. The entire amount of isolated RNA was reverse transcribed using the High Capacity cDNA Reverse Transcription Kit, so the sequenced TCRB transcripts were expressed ones. Sourced from immuneACCESS, this table was stored by TCRdb with only in-frame sequences that have V and J called. A share of the clones is absent; for the studies checked, an unresolved V gene accounts for under half, and the remainder has no known explanation. For this sample the table gives 400,000 or so clones, of which 9.5% to 10% were detected only once. Of the sample, 0.45% to 0.65% falls within the top ten clones. These receptors' targets are unknown. The sequenced sample consisted of central memory CD4+ T cells from blood. The receptor set was obtained from a young man with type 1 diabetes.

This clone was picked up a small number of times. Here the CDR3 DNA reads TGTGCCAGTAGTCATAAGGGGACAGGGGGTTACACTGAAGCTTTCTTT. This gives the protein CASSHKGTGGYTEAFF. This chain joins TRBV19 and TRBJ1-1, with 11 bases identical to TRBD1. This CDR3 is 16 amino acids long. The germline gives CDR1 LNHDA, CDR2 SQIVND (reference sequence). V shed 5 bases and J 3 bases; nucleotides not matched to a gene: 8.

V usage is TRBV29-1 and J usage is TRBJ2-7; the D gene could be TRBD1 or TRBD2 (6 bases each). The CDR3 is 16 amino acids. V was pared by 0 bases and J by 3 bases, with 18 bases between. CDR1 SQVTM and CDR2 ANQGSEA come from the germline V gene. In nucleotides, the CDR3 is TGCAGCGTTGAAGACCCCGCGCTAGGGGGGAGCTACGAGCAGTACTTC. As protein: CSVEDPALGGSYEQYF.

This clone came up a few times. One end of the junction is discordant with germline, which a read error may explain. The rearrangement joins TRBV7-3 to TRBJ2-5; 12 nucleotides match TRBD1. Looked up from germline, CDR1 is SGHTA and CDR2 is FQGTGA. The CDR3 sequence is 14 residues long. This CDR3 is CASSRDRGLETQYF. The DNA for the CDR3 is TGTGCTAGCAGCCGGGACAGGGGGCTAGAGACCCAGTACTTC.

The chain links TRBV5-1 to TRBJ2-3, with 15 positions matching TRBD2. V was clipped by 0 bases and J by 6 bases; unmatched bases: 11. The germline V gene has CDR1 SGHRS and CDR2 YFSETQ. This CDR3 region has 19 residues. Here the CDR3 DNA reads TGCGCCAGCAGCTTGGCCCGGAAGGGACTAGCGGGAGGCCAGGATACGCAGTATTTT. It encodes CASSLARKGLAGGQDTQYF.

The gene calls are TRBV29-1 and TRBJ1-1, with 10 nucleotides matching TRBD1. V lost 6 bases, J lost 8 bases, and 6 bases stayed unmatched. The CDR3 contains 12 residues. Germline assignment: CDR1 SQVTM and CDR2 ANQGSEA. This CDR3 is CSVGQGDSEAFF. The CDR3 coding sequence is TGCAGCGTAGGACAGGGGGACTCGGAAGCTTTCTTT.

This clone was detected ten times or more. The genes are TRBV9 and TRBJ1-1, with TRBD1 identical over 7 bases. CDR3 length equals 13 residues. Germline loops: CDR1 SGDLS, CDR2 YYNGEE. V was pared by 5 bases and J by 7 bases, with 8 bases of the junction left unmatched. CDR3 nucleotide sequence: TGTGCCAGCAGGGGAGGGGGCAATAATGAAGCTTTCTTT. Its translation: CASRGGGNNEAFF.

This clone has a handful of counts. This chain connects TRBV28 to TRBJ2-1; 11 nucleotides align to TRBD2. The germline gives CDR1 MDHEN, CDR2 SYDVKM. The V and J ends lost 6 bases and 6 bases, in that order; junction bases with no gene match: 4. The CDR3 spans 14 residues. The CDR3 loop reads CASSKLAGVNEQFF. The DNA of the CDR3 is TGTGCCAGCAGCAAACTAGCGGGAGTCAATGAGCAGTTCTTC.

The V gene is TRBV4-2, the J gene TRBJ1-2; 9 nucleotides agree with TRBD1. The CDR3 totals 16 residues. In germline, CDR1 is LGHNA, CDR2 YNFKEQ. The ends lost 2 bases at V and 6 bases at J; junction bases unmatched: 10. DNA for the CDR3: TGTGCCAGCAGCCAAACCAACCCGGGACAGGGTCATGGCTACACCTTC. Its translation: CASSQTNPGQGHGYTF.

In its sample, this clone was seen a few times. This chain connects TRBV6-6 to TRBJ2-3; TRBD1 matches at 7 bases. Germline V gene data show CDR1 as MNHNY and CDR2 as SVGAGI (reference sequence). J gave up 4 bases and V 10 bases, and 11 bases lay outside the gene matches. The CDR3 loop spans 14 amino acids. In DNA form, the CDR3 reads TGTGCCATCAGGATAACAGGGGAACCAGATACGCAGTATTTT. The encoded protein is CAIRITGEPDTQYF.

This clone was observed at least ten times. This chain joins TRBV19 and TRBJ2-5; a weak D match, TRBD1 (6 bases). CDR3 length: 13 amino acids. Germline CDR1 is LNHDA and CDR2 is SQIVND (reference sequence). V lost 4 bases to trimming and J lost 2 bases, with 8 bases between them. The CDR3 DNA reads as TGTGCCAGTAGTAGGGGGCCTCAAGAGACCCAGTACTTC. It specifies CASSRGPQETQYF.

The chain combines TRBV6-1 with TRBJ1-3; D uncertain. Germline V gives CDR1 MNHNS, CDR2 SASEGT. The CDR3 spans 11 residues. Trimming stripped 11 bases from V and 0 bases from J, with 5 bases between. In DNA, the CDR3 is TGTGCCGCCGGCTCTGGAAACACCATATATTTT. Its protein product is CAAGSGNTIYF.

Many counts were recorded for this clone. The chain uses TRBV18 and TRBJ1-1, with D uncertain. The CDR3 spans 15 residues. The germline V gene has CDR1 KGHSH and CDR2 LQKENI. Trimming shortened V by 3 bases and J by 6 bases, and 17 bases separated the two germline ends. DNA for the CDR3: TGTGCCAGCTCACCGATAACTCTCCCTGGAGCTGAAGCTTTCTTT. Amino acid sequence: CASSPITLPGAEAFF.

V usage is TRBV7-6 and J usage is TRBJ1-4; tentatively, D is TRBD1 (6 bases). CDR1 is SGHVS, CDR2 FNYEAQ, per germline. The V gene lost 4 bases and the J gene lost 6 bases, with 12 bases spanning the gap. CDR3 size: 14 residues. As DNA, the CDR3 is TGTGCCAGCAGCTGGACAGAAGGATATGAAAAACTGTTTTTT. Translation: CASSWTEGYEKLFF.

This clone was observed a handful of times. V and J are TRBV2 and TRBJ2-1, with 8 bases fitting TRBD2. Germline CDR1 and CDR2: SNHLY and FYNNEI. V lost 6 bases to trimming and J lost 3 bases; unmatched junction nucleotides: 7. This CDR3 comprises 15 residues. CDR3 region: CASSVGTSRYNEQFF. DNA for the CDR3: TGTGCCAGCAGCGTCGGGACTAGTCGCTACAATGAGCAGTTCTTC.

This clone showed up just a few times. The genes are TRBV9 and TRBJ2-3; unclear D gene. V was clipped by 0 bases and J by 2 bases, with 10 bases between them. Germline V CDR1 and CDR2: SGDLS, YYNGEE. The CDR3 consists of 15 residues. The CDR3 region has the DNA TGTGCCAGCAGCGTAGCTACGGGCCTCACAGATACGCAGTATTTT. This sequence encodes CASSVATGLTDTQYF.

This clone turned up a few times. The chain joins TRBV28 to TRBJ2-7; D may match TRBD1 or TRBD2 (5 bases each). This CDR3 region has 14 residues. Germline V gene data show CDR1 as MDHEN and CDR2 as SYDVKM. Trimming removed 6 bases from V and 0 bases from J, with 12 bases in between. The CDR3 here is CASSTRGGSYEQYF. The CDR3 DNA is TGTGCCAGCAGCACCCGTGGGGGCTCCTACGAGCAGTACTTC.

This clone has only a few counts. The rearrangement uses TRBV19 and TRBJ2-2; 8 bases match TRBD1. There are 16 residues in the CDR3. The V gene end was trimmed by 5 bases and the J gene end by 4 bases; junction bases not matched to a gene: 9. Germline assignment: CDR1 LNHDA and CDR2 SQIVND (reference sequence). The CDR3 is CASSRGQGATTGELFF. The CDR3 DNA reads TGTGCCAGTAGTCGGGGGCAGGGGGCGACCACCGGGGAGCTGTTTTTT.

The rearrangement joins TRBV11-3 to TRBJ2-5; 8 nucleotides align to TRBD1. The germline CDR1 and CDR2 sequences are SGHNT and YENEEA. The CDR3 is made up of 15 amino acids. V lost 1 base, J lost 4 bases, and 5 bases stayed unmatched. The CDR3 region is CASSLAGQGGETQYF. The DNA of the CDR3 is TGTGCCAGCAGCTTAGCCGGACAGGGTGGAGAGACCCAGTACTTC.

This clone showed up just a few times. V gene TRBV6-5 combines with J gene TRBJ2-3, with 9 bases that match TRBD1. The germline gives CDR1 MNHEY, CDR2 SVGAGI. The CDR3 sequence is 15 residues long. The trim removed 3 bases at V and 5 bases at J, leaving 6 bases unmatched. CDR3: CASSYWGQGEDTQYF. For the CDR3, the DNA is TGTGCCAGCAGTTATTGGGGACAGGGAGAAGATACGCAGTATTTT.

This clone was picked up a small number of times. V is TRBV7-2 and J is TRBJ2-1, with 10 bases identical to TRBD2. The V gene's germline CDR1 is SGHTA and CDR2 FQGNSA. The CDR3 totals 12 residues. The J segment lost 15 bases and the V segment lost 5 bases, leaving 7 bases of the junction unmatched. The chain's CDR3 is CASSILTSGPFF. For the CDR3, the DNA is TGTGCCAGCAGCATACTGACTAGCGGGCCGTTCTTC.

In this sample, this clone turned up a few times. The chain uses TRBV28 and TRBJ2-2; possibly TRBD1 for D (6 bases). Germline CDR1 and CDR2: MDHEN and SYDVKM. CDR3 length: 14 amino acids. Trimming removed 10 bases at V and 0 bases at J, with 12 bases between. This chain's CDR3 is CAIPDRTNTGELFF. The CDR3, as DNA: TGTGCCATCCCAGACAGGACGAACACCGGGGAGCTGTTTTTT.

This clone came up a few times. This rearrangement joins TRBV2 to TRBJ2-7; TRBD2 matches 11 bases. Trimming removed 6 bases from V and 3 bases from J; junction bases left unmatched: 10. This CDR3 has 16 residues. CDR1 is SNHLY and CDR2 is FYNNEI in the germline V gene. The CDR3 DNA reads TGTGCCAGCAGGGAGACTAGCGGGGCCGGATACTACGAGCAGTACTTC. Translating it yields CASRETSGAGYYEQYF. The full variable domain, its missing parts supplied by reference TRBV2 and TRBJ2-7, is EPEVTQTPSHQVTQMGQEVILRCVPISNHLYFYWYRQILGQKVEFLVSFYNNEISEKSEIFDDQFSVERPDGSNFTLKIRSTKLEDSAMYFCASRETSGAGYYEQYFGPGTRLTVT.

This clone came up a few times. The rearrangement links TRBV7-3 to TRBJ2-3; 12 bases are a match to TRBD2. Per the germline V gene, CDR1 is SGHTA and CDR2 is FQGTGA. Trimming took 4 bases from V and 13 from J; bases not matched to a gene: 12. The CDR3 sequence is 15 residues long. CDR3 loop: CASSSGLAGRASEYF. In nucleotides, the CDR3 is TGTGCCAGCAGCTCCGGACTAGCGGGAAGGGCCTCAGAGTATTTT.

The chain has TRBV18 and TRBJ2-1; 9 nucleotides agree with TRBD2. V shed 0 bases and J 7 bases; nucleotides not matched to a gene: 7. CDR3 length: 16 residues. The germline V gene encodes CDR1 KGHSH and CDR2 LQKENI. For the CDR3, the DNA is TGTGCCAGCTCACCACCGGGAGCGGGAGGAATGAATGAGCAGTTCTTC. Translated, it gives CASSPPGAGGMNEQFF.

The V call is TRBV18, the J call TRBJ1-2; D gene ambiguous. V lost 3 bases to trimming and J lost 5 bases, with 7 bases between them. The CDR3 consists of 12 residues. Germline CDR1 and CDR2: KGHSH and LQKENI. As DNA, the CDR3 is TGTGCCAGCTCACCGGATCCGTATGGCTACACCTTC. Translated, it gives CASSPDPYGYTF.

This clone has only a few counts. The rearrangement links TRBV7-8 to TRBJ2-1; 10 bases are shared with TRBD2. The CDR3 spans 14 residues. The V and J ends lost 1 base and 6 bases, in that order; junction bases with no gene match: 0. Germline V gene sequence: CDR1 SGHVS, CDR2 FQNEAQ. The CDR3 DNA follows: TGTGCCAGCAGCTTAGGACTAGCGGGCAATGAGCAGTTCTTC. Its protein product is CASSLGLAGNEQFF.

This clone was counted between two and nine times. Here the CDR3 DNA reads TGTGCCAGCAGTTTCCTAGCGGGAAGGACCGGGGAGCTGTTTTTT. It specifies CASSFLAGRTGELFF. This chain uses TRBV28 with TRBJ2-2, with TRBD2 identical over 9 bases. CDR3 length: 15 amino acids. Trimming at V came to 3 bases and at J to 5 bases, leaving 4 bases not matched to a gene. CDR1 is MDHEN and CDR2 is SYDVKM in the germline V gene.